This paragraph reports one TCR beta chain. Its specificity is not known. Produced via immunoSEQ multiplex PCR; TCRdb's table is partial and in-frame only. The sample consists of more than 45,000 clones, about 83% of them appearing once. Looked up from germline, CDR1 is LNHNV and CDR2 is YYDKDF (reference sequence). This CDR3 has 16 amino acids. V was pared by 8 bases and J by 4 bases, with 9 bases of the junction left unmatched. The record originates from a study of OX40 agonist ivuxolimab in advanced cancers. The overall study: Dose-escalation patients' cancers were hepatocellular carcinoma, melanoma, renal cell or head and neck cancer. Three patients showed partial responses: one hepatocellular carcinoma and two cutaneous melanoma cases. Study-wide results and limits: In general, CD8+ T cells held more expanded clones than CD4+ did, on average. At 0.1 to 3.0 mg/kg, CD4+ and CD8+ blood T cells expanded clonally by week 6.

The genes are TRBV15 and TRBJ2-3, with 13 bases lining up with TRBD2. This sequence originates from an adult with an advanced solid tumor such as melanoma, head and neck, liver or kidney cancer. Here the sequenced sample was CD4+ or CD8+ T cells sorted from blood, taken in a trial of the OX40 agonist ivuxolimab. The CDR3 bases are TGTGCCACCCGCCTTAGACTAGCGGGGGGATCAGATACGCAGTATTTT. This translates into CATRLRLAGGSDTQYF.